Below are 24 T cell receptor beta chains sequenced from a single sample in a study of T-cell reconstitution after alpha-beta-depleted transplantation in children. TCRbeta library preparation incorporated unique molecular identifiers. TCRdb re-derived calls from the PCR reads in MiXCR, one entry per CDR3 protein. The data show more than 250,000 distinct CDR3 sequences, around 9.6% seen once. The sample was PBMCs from the stem cell graft donor, taken from the stem cell graft. These receptors were taken from a human donor who donated a stem cell graft to a child with SCID.

With regard to this clonotype: Germline and junction disagree at one end, which may indicate a read error. This chain joins TRBV9 and TRBJ2-2; D possibly corresponds to TRBD1 (6 bases). Germline V gene sequence: CDR1 SGDLS, CDR2 YYNGEE. CDR3 length: 16 amino acids. The DNA of the CDR3 is TGTGCCAGCAGCGCATGGGACACCTCGAACACCTGGGAGCTGTTTTTT. Translated: CASSAWDTSNTWELFF. Drawing the rest from reference TRBV9 and TRBJ2-2, the complete variable domain is DSGVTQTPKHLITATGQRVTLRCSPRSGDLSVYWYQQSLDQGLQFLIQYYNGEERAKGNILERFSAQQFPDLHSELNLSSLELGDSALYFCASSAWDTSNTWELFFGEGSRLTVL.

The chain employs TRBV7-9 and TRBJ1-6, with a tentative D call TRBD1 (6 bases). CDR1 is SEHNR and CDR2 is FQNEAQ in the germline V gene (reference sequence). The CDR3 consists of 13 residues. Trimming stripped 1 base from V and 10 bases from J, with 8 bases between. In DNA form, the CDR3 reads TGTGCCAGCAGCTTAGAGGGGGGATCACCCCTCCACTTT. Its translation is CASSLEGGSPLHF.

V usage is TRBV21-1 and J usage is TRBJ2-3; the table gives TRBD1 as D, unverified against the DNA. TRBV21-1 is a known pseudogene. The CDR3 has 19 amino acids. This CDR3 reads CASSKAAPIRRGSTDTQYF. CDR3 coding DNA: TGTGCCAGCAGCAAAGCGGCCCCCATTAGGAGGGGAAGCACAGATACGCAGTATTTT.

The chain recombines TRBV7-6 with TRBJ2-7; 9 bases line up with TRBD1. V gave up 5 bases and J gave up 3 bases; unmatched junction bases: 8. This CDR3 contains 15 residues. CDR1 is SGHVS and CDR2 is FNYEAQ in the germline V gene. DNA of the CDR3: TGTGCCAGCAGCACCCGGGACAGGGCCATCTACGAGCAGTACTTC. Its translation: CASSTRDRAIYEQYF. The variable domain in full, completed from reference TRBV7-6 and TRBJ2-7, reads GAGVSQSPRYKVTKRGQDVALRCDPISGHVSLYWYRQALGQGPEFLTYFNYEAQQDKSGLPNDRFSAERPEGSISTLTIQRTEQRDSAMYRCASSTRDRAIYEQYFGPGTRLTVT.

This clonotype occurred many times. V and J are TRBV29-1 and TRBJ2-3; no definite D call. CDR3 length: 14 residues. The germline V gene has CDR1 SQVTM and CDR2 ANQGSEA. V dropped 6 bases and J dropped 2 bases, with 15 bases sitting between them. CDR3 DNA sequence: TGCAGCGTAGGAAAGGACCCCAACACAGATACGCAGTATTTT. Protein: CSVGKDPNTDTQYF.

The chain joins TRBV15 to TRBJ2-1; no reliable D call. The CDR3 is 16 residues long. V dropped 5 bases and J dropped 7 bases, with 21 bases sitting between them. Germline values: CDR1 LNHNV, CDR2 YYDKDF (reference sequence). CDR3 nucleotide sequence: TGTGCCACCAGCGGGAACACAAGGAGTTGGGGTAATGAGCAGTTCTTC. Translating it yields CATSGNTRSWGNEQFF.

In this sample, this clonotype turned up a few times. The chain couples TRBV7-9 to TRBJ1-2; perhaps TRBD1 as D (5 bases). V was shortened by 8 bases and J by 0 bases, with 16 bases between the two germline ends. The length of the CDR3 is 15 residues. Germline-derived CDR1 and CDR2 are SEHNR and FQNEAQ (reference sequence). CDR3 sequence: CASARAAGANYGYTF. The DNA for the CDR3 is TGTGCCAGCGCGAGGGCGGCGGGGGCTAACTATGGCTACACCTTC.

This clonotype was detected ten times or more. The chain is built from TRBV6-1 and TRBJ2-7; 7 bases are shared with TRBD1. The trim removed 7 bases at V and 3 bases at J, leaving 9 bases unmatched. CDR1 and CDR2 (germline): MNHNS, SASEGT. The CDR3 is made up of 14 amino acids. The DNA for the CDR3 is TGTGCCAGCAAAAGAGGACAGGTGATCTACGAGCAGTACTTC. Translation: CASKRGQVIYEQYF.

In its sample, this clonotype was seen many times. The chain employs TRBV7-6 and TRBJ2-7; weak D call: TRBD2 (5 bases). Trimming stripped 3 bases from V and 4 bases from J, with 13 bases between. The CDR3 is 14 residues long. Germline CDR1 is SGHVS and CDR2 is FNYEAQ. The CDR3 DNA follows: TGTGCCAGCAGCTTGGATACGGGAATATACGAGCAGTACTTC. Protein: CASSLDTGIYEQYF.

There are a few counts of this clonotype. The chain joins TRBV6-4 to TRBJ2-3, with 11 bases identical to TRBD2. The V and J ends lost 0 bases and 4 bases, in that order; junction bases with no gene match: 0. Per germline, CDR1 MRHNA and CDR2 SNTAGT. This CDR3 has 15 amino acids. The CDR3, as DNA: TGTGCCAGCAGTGACTCTAGCGGGGGGGCAGATACGCAGTATTTT. Protein: CASSDSSGGADTQYF.

The sample holds a few counts of this clonotype. The chain is built from TRBV14 and TRBJ1-1, with no clear D. Germline V gene lookup returns CDR1 SGHDN and CDR2 FVKESK. There are 13 residues in the CDR3. Between the trimmed V and J ends, which lost 4 bases and 4 bases, there was a span of 10 bases. In DNA form, the CDR3 reads TGTGCCAGCAGCCGGGAGCTGGGCACTGAAGCTTTCTTT. It yields the protein CASSRELGTEAFF.

The chain joins TRBV29-1 to TRBJ2-7, with D perhaps matching TRBD1 (6 bases). Deletions cut 6 bases from V and 5 bases from J, with 11 bases between. This CDR3 is built from 11 residues. Germline CDR1 reads SQVTM; CDR2 reads ANQGSEA. The CDR3 sequence: CSVTGRNEQYF. CDR3 nucleotides: TGCAGCGTCACAGGGCGCAACGAGCAGTACTTC.

The CDR3 nucleotides are TGTGCCAGCAGTTTCTTCAGACAGAGACCAACTAATGAAAAACTGTTTTTT. Translated: CASSFFRQRPTNEKLFF. J is TRBJ1-4 and V is TRBV12-3 or TRBV12-4, with D maybe TRBD1 (5 bases). V lost 3 bases and J lost 0, with 14 bases in between. The CDR3 length is 17 residues.

The sample holds a few counts of this clonotype. The chain links TRBV11-2 to TRBJ2-5; 12 bases line up with TRBD1. J gave up 5 bases and V 4 bases, and 5 bases lay outside the gene matches. The CDR3 extends over 15 amino acids. Per germline, CDR1 SGHAT and CDR2 FQNNGV. CDR3 bases: TGTGCCAGCAGCTCAGGGGACAGGGGGCTGGAGACCCAGTACTTC. Translating it yields CASSSGDRGLETQYF.

This clonotype was counted ten times or more. This chain connects TRBV5-1 to TRBJ1-1, with D unresolved. Germline V gene lookup returns CDR1 SGHRS and CDR2 YFSETQ. The germline V and J ends were trimmed by 4 bases and 8 bases, with 12 bases remaining between them. The CDR3 covers 12 residues. The CDR3 nucleotides read TGCGCCAGCAGCCTGGAGGGTATCGAAGCTTTCTTT. It yields the protein CASSLEGIEAFF.

This clonotype was counted at least ten times. This chain joins TRBV5-1 and TRBJ2-5; D may be TRBD2 (5 bases). Germline V lookup: CDR1 SGHRS, CDR2 YFSETQ. Trimming cost V 0 bases and J 2 bases, with 8 bases left between them. This CDR3 spans 14 amino acids. CDR3 DNA sequence: TGCGCCAGCAGCTTGGGTCGGGGACAAGAGACCCAGTACTTC. Translated: CASSLGRGQETQYF.

J is TRBJ2-7 and V is TRBV5-3; 8 bases fit TRBD2. TRBV5-3 is reported as an ORF; its role is uncertain. The length of the CDR3 is 14 residues. V shed 2 bases, J shed 3 bases, and the junction held 4 bases outside the gene matches. CDR3 sequence reads: CARSFREGNYEQYF. The CDR3 DNA reads TGTGCCAGAAGCTTCCGGGAGGGGAACTACGAGCAGTACTTC.

This clonotype has only a few counts. J is TRBJ2-7 and V is TRBV5-1; 7 nucleotides line up with TRBD1. The CDR3 consists of 15 residues. Per germline, CDR1 SGHRS and CDR2 YFSETQ. The V and J ends lost 5 bases and 1 base, in that order; junction bases with no gene match: 9. CDR3 in amino acids: CASRLYRDSSYEQYF. As DNA, the CDR3 is TGCGCCAGCAGATTATACCGGGACAGTTCCTACGAGCAGTACTTC. Full variable domain (rest looked up from reference TRBV5-1 and TRBJ2-7): KAGVTQTPRYLIKTRGQQVTLSCSPISGHRSVSWYQQTPGQGLQFLFEYFSETQRNKGNFPGRFSGRQFSNSRSEMNVSTLELGDSALYLCASRLYRDSSYEQYFGPGTRLTVT.

This clonotype was observed at least ten times. The chain is built from TRBV12-3 or TRBV12-4 and TRBJ2-2, with D perhaps being TRBD1 or TRBD2 (5 bases each). With 8 bases removed from V and 7 bases from J, the gap between germline ends came to 11 bases. The CDR3 runs 12 residues. The CDR3 protein is CASGWGNGELFF. The DNA of the CDR3 is TGTGCCAGCGGGTGGGGGAACGGGGAGCTGTTTTTT.

This clonotype appeared a few times. The chain carries TRBV7-8 and TRBJ2-7, with a tentative D call TRBD2 (6 bases). The germline V and J ends were trimmed by 1 base and 0 bases, with 13 bases remaining between them. Germline assignment: CDR1 SGHVS and CDR2 FQNEAQ. This CDR3 spans 16 amino acids. In DNA form, the CDR3 reads TGTGCCAGCAGCTTAGGTGGGGACTTGAGCTCCTACGAGCAGTACTTC. Translating gives CASSLGGDLSSYEQYF. Variable domain in full (rest from reference TRBV7-8 and TRBJ2-7): GAGVSQSPRYKVAKRGQDVALRCDPISGHVSLFWYQQALGQGPEFLTYFQNEAQLDKSGLPSDRFFAERPEGSVSTLKIQRTQQEDSAVYLCASSLGGDLSSYEQYFGPGTRLTVT.

This clonotype turned up a few times. The chain employs TRBV5-6 and TRBJ1-2; no firm D call. Germline assignment: CDR1 SGHDT and CDR2 YYEEEE. Deletions cut 4 bases from V and 5 bases from J, with 9 bases between. The CDR3 totals 12 residues. DNA for the CDR3: TGTGCCAGCAGCGTCTTGGAGTATGGCTACACCTTC. The encoded protein is CASSVLEYGYTF.

This clonotype was detected many times. V and J are TRBV12-3 or TRBV12-4 and TRBJ1-1; D call uncertain. Trimming removed 3 bases from V and 1 base from J, with 9 bases in between. This CDR3 contains 14 residues. The CDR3 here is CASSFLSSNTEAFF. CDR3 coding DNA: TGTGCCAGCAGTTTCCTAAGCTCGAACACTGAAGCTTTCTTT.

J is TRBJ1-2 and V is TRBV12-3 or TRBV12-4; 7 bases align to TRBD1. V shed 6 bases and J 13 bases; nucleotides not matched to a gene: 11. This CDR3 region has 12 residues. The CDR3, as DNA: TGTGCCAGCAGAAGGGACAGCCAGGCTATCACCTTC. This translates into CASRRDSQAITF.

J is TRBJ2-7 and V is TRBV7-9; D remains ambiguous. The germline V and J ends were trimmed by 6 bases and 7 bases, with 10 bases remaining between them. The CDR3 is 11 amino acids. CDR1 SEHNR and CDR2 FQNEAQ come from the germline V gene (reference sequence). CDR3 in DNA: TGTGCCAGCAGTAAGACCTTAGAGCAGTACTTC. It translates to CASSKTLEQYF.